Listed below are T cell receptor beta chains from one sample, sequenced in a study of shared clonotypes between healthy human individuals. Only in-frame clones appear in the TCRdb table, and some are missing; sequencing was by immunoSEQ multiplex PCR. Of about 1 million clones listed, about 77% were seen once; the top ten hold about 1.5%. Sequenced sample: memory CD4+ T cells sorted from blood. Receptors originate from a man aged 18 to 30 in good health. CDR3s include the opening cysteine and the closing phenylalanine or tryptophan. The D gene is left open where the match is weak. The size entry is marked missing in some rows and otherwise reads once, few, many or a size class.

clone size: -
D gene: -
J gene: TRBJ1-6
V gene: TRBV5-1
CDR3 protein: CASSLGWDNSPLHF
CDR3 DNA: TGCGCCAGCAGCTTGGGTTGGGATAATTCACCCCTCCACTTT

clone size: few
D gene: -
J gene: TRBJ1-2
V gene: TRBV6-5
CDR3 protein: CASMDYFVGYTF
CDR3 DNA: TGTGCCAGCATGGACTATTTCGTTGGCTACACCTTC

clone size: -
D gene: -
J gene: TRBJ2-6
V gene: TRBV7-2
CDR3 protein: CASSLPRGPGANVLTF
CDR3 DNA: TGTGCCAGCAGCTTACCCCGGGGGCCTGGGGCCAACGTCCTGACTTTC

clone size: -
D gene: TRBD2
J gene: TRBJ2-7
V gene: TRBV6-5
CDR3 protein: CASSKAGGYEQYF
CDR3 DNA: TGTGCCAGCAGTAAAGCGGGAGGCTACGAGCAGTACTTC

clone size: few
D gene: -
J gene: TRBJ1-2
V gene: TRBV6-7
CDR3 protein: CASSCQGWADYGYTF
CDR3 DNA: TGTGCCAGCAGTTGCCAGGGTTGGGCCGACTATGGCTACACCTTC

clone size: -
D gene: -
J gene: TRBJ1-1
V gene: TRBV6-5
CDR3 protein: CASSWGLGGTEAFF
CDR3 DNA: TGTGCCAGCAGTTGGGGTCTAGGAGGCACTGAAGCTTTCTTT

clone size: many
D gene: -
J gene: TRBJ1-1
V gene: TRBV18
CDR3 protein: CASSPDMNTEAFF
CDR3 DNA: TGTGCCAGCTCCCCCGATATGAACACTGAAGCTTTCTTT

clone size: few
D gene: TRBD1
J gene: TRBJ1-5
V gene: TRBV7-9
CDR3 protein: CASSLADRGGNQPQHF
CDR3 DNA: TGTGCCAGCAGCCTGGCGGACAGGGGAGGCAATCAGCCCCAGCATTTT

clone size: -
D gene: -
J gene: TRBJ2-1
V gene: TRBV10-1
CDR3 protein: CASSESRGVVREQFF
CDR3 DNA: TGCGCCAGCAGTGAGTCGAGAGGGGTGGTGCGTGAGCAGTTCTTC

clone size: once
D gene: TRBD1
J gene: TRBJ1-5
V gene: TRBV5-1
CDR3 protein: CATKGGTGGSQPQHF
CDR3 DNA: TGCGCCACCAAGGGGGGGACAGGGGGCTCTCAGCCCCAGCATTTT

clone size: few
D gene: -
J gene: TRBJ2-7
V gene: TRBV6-1
CDR3 protein: CASMGPSYEQYF
CDR3 DNA: TGTGCCAGCATGGGGCCTTCCTACGAGCAGTACTTC

clone size: -
D gene: -
J gene: TRBJ2-1
V gene: TRBV7-2
CDR3 protein: CASSSDASPVGREQFF
CDR3 DNA: TGTGCCAGCAGCTCCGACGCTTCCCCTGTGGGTAGAGAGCAGTTCTTC

clone size: few
D gene: -
J gene: TRBJ1-2
V gene: TRBV30
CDR3 protein: CAWSGDRPTLDGYTF
CDR3 DNA: TGTGCCTGGAGTGGTGACAGGCCCACCCTGGATGGCTACACCTTC

clone size: few
D gene: TRBD1
J gene: TRBJ2-2
V gene: TRBV4-1
CDR3 protein: CASSSEGQMNTGELFF
CDR3 DNA: TGCGCCAGCAGCTCAGAGGGACAGATGAACACCGGGGAGCTGTTTTTT

clone size: -
D gene: -
J gene: TRBJ1-6
V gene: TRBV4-1
CDR3 protein: CASSQAGIYNSPLHF
CDR3 DNA: TGCGCCAGCAGCCAAGCCGGGATCTATAATTCACCCCTCCACTTT

clone size: -
D gene: -
J gene: TRBJ2-1
V gene: TRBV28
CDR3 protein: CASSYRSNEQFF
CDR3 DNA: TGTGCCAGCAGTTATCGTTCCAATGAGCAGTTCTTC

clone size: once
D gene: TRBD2
J gene: TRBJ2-1
V gene: TRBV12-5
CDR3 protein: CASGQTSGSSNEQFF
CDR3 DNA: TGTGCTAGTGGTCAGACTAGCGGTTCCTCGAATGAGCAGTTCTTC

clone size: -
D gene: -
J gene: TRBJ2-3
V gene: TRBV6-6
CDR3 protein: CASSYGVLKVDTQYF
CDR3 DNA: TGTGCCAGCAGTTACGGCGTCCTGAAGGTAGATACGCAGTATTTT

clone size: -
D gene: -
J gene: TRBJ2-1
V gene: TRBV21-1
CDR3 protein: CASSNTCRCLAGVDEQFF
CDR3 DNA: TGTGCCAGCAGCAATACCTGCCGGTGCCTAGCGGGAGTGGATGAGCAGTTCTTC

clone size: -
D gene: -
J gene: TRBJ1-6
V gene: TRBV30
CDR3 protein: CAWSLQGSPLHF
CDR3 DNA: TGTGCCTGGAGCCTTCAGGGCTCACCCCTCCACTTT

clone size: -
D gene: TRBD2
J gene: TRBJ2-1
V gene: TRBV29-1
CDR3 protein: CSVNTLAGRNEQFF
CDR3 DNA: TGCAGCGTTAATACACTAGCGGGACGGAATGAGCAGTTCTTC

clone size: -
D gene: TRBD1
J gene: TRBJ2-7
V gene: TRBV4-1
CDR3 protein: CASSLGQGAYEQYF
CDR3 DNA: TGCGCCAGCAGTTTAGGACAGGGGGCTTACGAGCAGTACTTC

clone size: -
D gene: TRBD2
J gene: TRBJ2-7
V gene: TRBV7-3
CDR3 protein: CASSRRGGQAVEQYF
CDR3 DNA: TGTGCCAGCAGTCGACGGGGAGGGCAAGCGGTCGAGCAGTACTTC

clone size: many
D gene: -
J gene: TRBJ2-2
V gene: TRBV30
CDR3 protein: CACKPGLQNTGELFF
CDR3 DNA: TGTGCCTGCAAACCGGGACTCCAGAACACCGGGGAGCTGTTTTTT